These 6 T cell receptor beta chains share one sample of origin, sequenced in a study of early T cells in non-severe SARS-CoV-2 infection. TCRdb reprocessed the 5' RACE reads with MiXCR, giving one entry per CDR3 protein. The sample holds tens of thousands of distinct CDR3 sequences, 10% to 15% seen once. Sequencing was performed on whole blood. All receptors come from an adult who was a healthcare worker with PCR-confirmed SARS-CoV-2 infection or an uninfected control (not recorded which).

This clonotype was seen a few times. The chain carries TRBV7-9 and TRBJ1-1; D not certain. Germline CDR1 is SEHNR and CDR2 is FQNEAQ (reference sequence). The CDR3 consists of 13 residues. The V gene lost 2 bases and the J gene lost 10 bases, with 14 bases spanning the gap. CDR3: CASSLMVLMGAFF. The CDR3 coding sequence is TGTGCCAGCAGCTTAATGGTGCTGATGGGAGCTTTCTTT. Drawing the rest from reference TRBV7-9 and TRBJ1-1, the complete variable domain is DTGVSQNPRHKITKRGQNVTFRCDPISEHNRLYWYRQTLGQGPEFLTYFQNEAQLEKSRLLSDRFSAERPKGSFSTLEIQRTEQGDSAMYLCASSLMVLMGAFFGQGTRLTVV.

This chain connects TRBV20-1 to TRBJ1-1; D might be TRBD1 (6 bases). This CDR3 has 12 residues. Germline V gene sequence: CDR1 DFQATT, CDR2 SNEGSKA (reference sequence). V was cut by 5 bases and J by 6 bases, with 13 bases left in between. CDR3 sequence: CSAATGTAEAFF. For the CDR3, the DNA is TGCAGTGCTGCAACAGGGACGGCTGAAGCTTTCTTT.

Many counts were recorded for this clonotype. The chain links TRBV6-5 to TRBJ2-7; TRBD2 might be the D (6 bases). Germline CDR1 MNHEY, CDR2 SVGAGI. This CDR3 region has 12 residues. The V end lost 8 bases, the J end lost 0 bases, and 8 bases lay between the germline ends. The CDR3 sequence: CASLASSYEQYF. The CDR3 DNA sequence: TGTGCCAGCCTAGCGAGCTCCTACGAGCAGTACTTC.

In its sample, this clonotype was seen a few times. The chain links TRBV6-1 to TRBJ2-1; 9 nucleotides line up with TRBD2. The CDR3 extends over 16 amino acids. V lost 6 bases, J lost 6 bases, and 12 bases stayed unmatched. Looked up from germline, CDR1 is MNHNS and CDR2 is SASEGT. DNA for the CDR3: TGTGCCAGCAGCTGGGGGATAGCGGGGGAGGGCAATGAGCAGTTCTTC. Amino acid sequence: CASSWGIAGEGNEQFF.

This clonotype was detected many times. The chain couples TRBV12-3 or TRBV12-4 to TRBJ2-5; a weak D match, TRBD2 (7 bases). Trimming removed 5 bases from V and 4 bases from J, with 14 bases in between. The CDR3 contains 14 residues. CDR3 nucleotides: TGTGCCAGCAGTATAGGGGGGGCCGTAGAGACCCAGTACTTC. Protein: CASSIGGAVETQYF.

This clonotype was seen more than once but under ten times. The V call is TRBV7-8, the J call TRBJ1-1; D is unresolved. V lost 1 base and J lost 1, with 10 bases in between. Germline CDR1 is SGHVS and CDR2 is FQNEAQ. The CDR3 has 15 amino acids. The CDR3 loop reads CASSLGAQTNTEAFF. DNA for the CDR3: TGTGCCAGCAGCTTAGGTGCACAGACGAACACTGAAGCTTTCTTT.